This TCR beta chain was retrieved from a study of shared clonotypes between healthy human individuals. A note on this clone: As yet, its antigen is unknown.

Overall study results and limits: As a rule, naive subsets had a larger estimated richness than memory subsets.

Sequencing was performed with immunoSEQ multiplex PCR; in TCRdb, only in-frame clones are kept and a portion is missing. The table includes 2 million to 3 million clones, 93% detected once. Per germline, CDR1 SNHLY and CDR2 FYNNEI. CDR3 length: 12 residues. With 7 bases removed from V and 5 bases from J, the gap between germline ends came to 12 bases. Input material: naive CD4+ T cells from PBMCs. Subset denoted: CD45RA+ positively selected. The rearrangement links TRBV2 to TRBJ2-7; D tentatively reads TRBD1 or TRBD2 (5 bases each). The receptor was derived from a man younger than 30 in good health. Some clones in this sample may be carry-over from other donors' samples. In nucleotides, the CDR3 is TGTGCCAGCACGGGGCCGGGGAACGAGCAGTACTTC. It codes for CASTGPGNEQYF.